A single sample gave rise to the 20 T cell receptor beta chains below, sequenced in a study of blood T cell repertoires in COVID-19. Data came from immunoSEQ multiplex PCR; TCRdb stores just in-frame clones and leaves some out. The data show roughly 330,000 clones, 70% to 90% seen once. The sequencing sample was made of PBMCs or T cells enriched from blood (not recorded which). These receptors all stem from a woman younger than 45 who had recovered from COVID-19.

The J gene is TRBJ2-3, the V gene TRBV7-3, with 9 positions matching TRBD2. The length of the CDR3 is 16 residues. Germline V gene data show CDR1 as SGHTA and CDR2 as FQGTGA. The trim removed 1 base at V and 2 bases at J, leaving 4 bases unmatched. Written as DNA, the CDR3 is TGTGCCAGCAGCTTAATGGGACTAGCATCCACAGATACGCAGTATTTT. Translated, it gives CASSLMGLASTDTQYF.

This sequence joins TRBV18 and TRBJ1-5, with a possible D match to TRBD1 (5 bases). The germline V and J ends were trimmed by 3 bases and 7 bases, with 13 bases remaining between them. Germline CDR1 KGHSH, CDR2 LQKENI. The CDR3 has 14 residues. The CDR3 reads CASSPRGPWQPQHF. The CDR3 DNA follows: TGTGCCAGCTCACCGCGGGGACCATGGCAGCCCCAGCATTTT.

This clone was observed once. J is TRBJ1-1 and V is TRBV13, with TRBD1 identical over 7 bases. Germline loops: CDR1 PRHDT, CDR2 FYEKMQ (reference sequence). The CDR3 extends over 14 amino acids. The V segment lost 4 bases and the J segment 2 bases; nucleotides outside the gene matches: 4. The CDR3 spells CASSSGQINTEAFF. CDR3 sequence (DNA): TGTGCCAGCAGCTCGGGACAGATAAACACTGAAGCTTTCTTT.

The chain employs TRBV19 and TRBJ2-6; TRBD2 agrees at 7 bases. The germline V gene encodes CDR1 LNHDA and CDR2 SQIVND (reference sequence). V lost 3 bases to trimming and J lost 0 bases; unmatched junction nucleotides: 2. The CDR3 sequence is 16 residues long. CDR3 protein: CASSMRDYSGANVLTF. CDR3 bases: TGTGCCAGTAGTATGCGGGACTACTCTGGGGCCAACGTCCTGACTTTC.

V is TRBV6-5 and J is TRBJ1-1, with a possible D match to TRBD1 (5 bases). Germline V gives CDR1 MNHEY, CDR2 SVGAGI. The V end was cut by 7 bases, the J end by 3 bases, with 12 bases between. This CDR3 spans 13 amino acids. The DNA for the CDR3 is TGTGCCAGCACCCCAGGGTGGGACACTGAAGCTTTCTTT. This gives the protein CASTPGWDTEAFF.

As DNA, the CDR3 is TGCAGTGCTACTGACGGTCAAATTGGACCCCTCCACTTT. Translation gives CSATDGQIGPLHF. The rearrangement links TRBV20-1 to TRBJ1-6; D ambiguous. CDR3 length: 13 residues. From germline, CDR1 is DFQATT and CDR2 SNEGSKA (reference sequence). V lost 4 bases to trimming and J lost 12 bases, with 16 bases between them.

The chain carries TRBV3-1 (or the pseudogene TRBV3-2) and TRBJ2-2, with a tentative D call TRBD1 (6 bases). CDR1 is LGHDT and CDR2 is YNNKEL in the germline V gene (reference sequence). The CDR3 length is 16 residues. V lost 4 bases and J lost 2, with 14 bases in between. Here the CDR3 reads CASSLSTGKNTGELFF. As DNA, the CDR3 is TGTGCCAGCAGCCTTTCGACAGGAAAAAACACCGGGGAGCTGTTTTTT.

The V call is TRBV7-8, the J call TRBJ1-5; D may be TRBD1 (5 bases). The CDR3 has 18 residues. Trimming left V 5 bases short and J 1 base short, with 21 bases between. Germline CDR1 is SGHVS and CDR2 is FQNEAQ. CDR3 nucleotides: TGTGCCAGCAGCCCCCGGGCGAATAAGGGGCAAAGCAATCAGCCCCAGCATTTT. Amino acid sequence: CASSPRANKGQSNQPQHF.

The V gene is TRBV5-1, the J gene TRBJ1-4; TRBD1 aligns across 9 bases. V gave up 4 bases and J gave up 7 bases; unmatched junction bases: 8. This CDR3 is built from 15 residues. Germline lookup yields CDR1 SGHRS and CDR2 YFSETQ. The CDR3 nucleotides read TGCGCCAGCAGCCAGGACGGGGACAGGGCTGAAAAACTGTTTTTT. It specifies CASSQDGDRAEKLFF. Combining the CDR3 with reference TRBV5-1 and TRBJ1-4 gives the whole variable domain KAGVTQTPRYLIKTRGQQVTLSCSPISGHRSVSWYQQTPGQGLQFLFEYFSETQRNKGNFPGRFSGRQFSNSRSEMNVSTLELGDSALYLCASSQDGDRAEKLFFGSGTQLSVL.

This chain uses TRBV18 with TRBJ1-1; 9 bases match TRBD1. Losses at the gene ends were 6 bases for V and 4 bases for J; bases not matched to a gene: 9. The CDR3 consists of 15 residues. Per the germline V gene, CDR1 is KGHSH and CDR2 is LQKENI. The CDR3 loop is CASSPTGGMSTEAFF. The CDR3 DNA follows: TGTGCCAGCTCCCCCACAGGGGGCATGAGCACTGAAGCTTTCTTT.

In its sample, this clone was seen once. The chain uses TRBV11-2 and TRBJ1-3; D possibly corresponds to TRBD1 (6 bases). The CDR3 consists of 17 residues. Between the trimmed V and J ends, which lost 1 base and 4 bases, there was a span of 17 bases. The germline V gene has CDR1 SGHAT and CDR2 FQNNGV. The chain's CDR3 is CASSLGHQGSLGNTIYF. Written as DNA, the CDR3 is TGTGCCAGCAGCTTAGGTCACCAGGGGAGCTTGGGAAACACCATATATTTT.

The rearrangement joins TRBV12-1 to TRBJ1-1; TRBD1, the table's D call, lacks a check against the DNA. TRBV12-1 is given as a pseudogene. The CDR3 spans 16 residues. The CDR3 is CASNSGTGDSNTEAFF. The CDR3 region has the DNA TGTGCCAGCAACTCCGGGACAGGGGATTCGAACACTGAAGCTTTCTTT.

The table lists this clone with many counts. The chain joins TRBV2 to TRBJ1-1; TRBD1 matches 9 bases. Germline CDR1 reads SNHLY; CDR2 reads FYNNEI. Germline trimming cut 8 bases from V and 4 bases from J; bases unmatched to any gene: 2. The CDR3 is 12 amino acids. The CDR3 bases are TGTGCCAGCGTGACAGGGGGCACTGAAGCTTTCTTT. Residues: CASVTGGTEAFF.

The J gene is TRBJ1-1, the V gene TRBV19; 8 bases agree with TRBD1. CDR3 length: 15 amino acids. CDR1 is LNHDA, CDR2 SQIVND, per germline (reference sequence). J lost 1 base, V lost 9 bases, and 10 bases had no gene match. Written as DNA, the CDR3 is TGTGCCAGCCAATCCCTCGGGACAGGGAACACTGAAGCTTTCTTT. This sequence encodes CASQSLGTGNTEAFF.

This clone was recorded once. This chain uses TRBV2 with TRBJ2-6, with D maybe TRBD2 (7 bases). There are 18 residues in the CDR3. Trimming pared 5 bases from V and 0 bases from J, leaving 17 bases between. Looked up from germline, CDR1 is SNHLY and CDR2 is FYNNEI. Here the CDR3 DNA reads TGTGCCAGCAGTTACACGAGGGAGGGGGTCTCTGGGGCCAACGTCCTGACTTTC. Protein: CASSYTREGVSGANVLTF.

The chain recombines TRBV30 with TRBJ1-6, with TRBD1 matching over 9 bases. Germline V CDR1 and CDR2: GTSNPN, SVGIG (reference sequence). The CDR3 has 13 amino acids. J gave up 7 bases and V 5 bases, and 3 bases lay outside the gene matches. The DNA for the CDR3 is TGTGCCTGGGACAGGGGGTCAAATTCACCCCTCCACTTT. Amino acid sequence: CAWDRGSNSPLHF.

The V call is TRBV4-1, the J call TRBJ2-1, with 11 positions matching TRBD2. CDR1 is MGHRA and CDR2 is YSYEKL in the germline V gene. The length of the CDR3 is 19 residues. Losses at the gene ends were 0 bases for V and 2 bases for J; bases not matched to a gene: 9. The CDR3 region is CASSQDSGLAGGPYNEQFF. Written as DNA, the CDR3 is TGCGCCAGCAGCCAAGATTCGGGGCTAGCGGGGGGACCCTACAATGAGCAGTTCTTC.

The J gene is TRBJ2-3, the V gene TRBV9, with 8 nucleotides matching TRBD2. The CDR3 is 16 residues long. The V gene end was trimmed by 0 bases and the J gene end by 3 bases; junction bases not matched to a gene: 6. Germline assignment: CDR1 SGDLS and CDR2 YYNGEE. Written as DNA, the CDR3 is TGTGCCAGCAGCGTAGAAGGAGCGGGGGTGACAGATACGCAGTATTTT. This codes for CASSVEGAGVTDTQYF.

V and J are TRBV7-9 and TRBJ1-2, with 8 bases lining up with TRBD1. Germline CDR1 and CDR2: SEHNR and FQNEAQ (reference sequence). J was trimmed by 4 bases and V by 4 bases; bases with no gene match: 8. This CDR3 has 15 residues. CDR3 sequence (DNA): TGTGCCAGCAGCTATGCTGACAGGGGACCCTATGGCTACACCTTC. Its translation is CASSYADRGPYGYTF.

As for this clone: One junction end disagrees with the germline gene, perhaps due to a read error. The CDR3 bases are TGTGCCAGCAGCCCCGGGAGACTAGCGGGGACCCCAGATGCGCAGTATTTT. It yields the protein CASSPGRLAGTPDAQYF. The V and J genes are TRBV5-6 and TRBJ2-3; 11 bases line up with TRBD2. Germline CDR1 SGHDT, CDR2 YYEEEE. The CDR3 has 17 residues.